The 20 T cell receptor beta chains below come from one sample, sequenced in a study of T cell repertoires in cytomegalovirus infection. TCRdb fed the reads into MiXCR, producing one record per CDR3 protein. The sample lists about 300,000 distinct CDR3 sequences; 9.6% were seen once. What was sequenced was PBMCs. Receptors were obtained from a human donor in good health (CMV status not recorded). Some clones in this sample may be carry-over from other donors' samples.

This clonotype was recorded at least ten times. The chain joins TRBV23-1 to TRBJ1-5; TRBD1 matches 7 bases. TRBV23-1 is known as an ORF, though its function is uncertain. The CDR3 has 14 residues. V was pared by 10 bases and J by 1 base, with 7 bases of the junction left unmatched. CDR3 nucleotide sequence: TGCGCCACCCGACAGGGAGGAAGCAATCAGCCCCAGCATTTT. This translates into CATRQGGSNQPQHF.

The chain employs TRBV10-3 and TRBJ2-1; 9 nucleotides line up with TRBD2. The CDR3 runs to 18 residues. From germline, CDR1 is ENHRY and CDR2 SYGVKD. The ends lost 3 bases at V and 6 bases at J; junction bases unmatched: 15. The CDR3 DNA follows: TGTGCCATCAGTGAACTAGCCAACCGGCGGGGGGGCCCCAATGAGCAGTTCTTC. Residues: CAISELANRRGGPNEQFF.

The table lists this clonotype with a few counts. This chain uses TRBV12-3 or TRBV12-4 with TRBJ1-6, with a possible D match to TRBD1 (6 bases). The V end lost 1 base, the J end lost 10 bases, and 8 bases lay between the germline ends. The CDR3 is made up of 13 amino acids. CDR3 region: CASSLGGQSPLHF. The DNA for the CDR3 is TGTGCCAGCAGTTTAGGGGGGCAATCACCCCTCCACTTT.

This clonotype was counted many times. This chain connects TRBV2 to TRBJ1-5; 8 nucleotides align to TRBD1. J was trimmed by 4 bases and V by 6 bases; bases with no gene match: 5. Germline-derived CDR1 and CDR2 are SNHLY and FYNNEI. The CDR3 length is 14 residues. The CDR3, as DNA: TGTGCCAGCAGCGGACAGGGCCTAAATCAGCCCCAGCATTTT. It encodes CASSGQGLNQPQHF.

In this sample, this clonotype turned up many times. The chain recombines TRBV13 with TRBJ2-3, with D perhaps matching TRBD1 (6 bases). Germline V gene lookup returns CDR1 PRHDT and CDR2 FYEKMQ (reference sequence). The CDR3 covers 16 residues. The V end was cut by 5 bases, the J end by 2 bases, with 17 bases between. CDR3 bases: TGTGCCAGCAGCCCAATGTACGGACAGTCCACAGATACGCAGTATTTT. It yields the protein CASSPMYGQSTDTQYF.

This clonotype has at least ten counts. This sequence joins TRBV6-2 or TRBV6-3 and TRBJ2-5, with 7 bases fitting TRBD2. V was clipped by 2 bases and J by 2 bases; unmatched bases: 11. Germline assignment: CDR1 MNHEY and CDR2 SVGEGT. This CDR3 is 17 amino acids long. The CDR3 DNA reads TGTGCCAGCAGTTACCCCCTATGGCTAGCGGCTCAAGAGACCCAGTACTTC. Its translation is CASSYPLWLAAQETQYF.

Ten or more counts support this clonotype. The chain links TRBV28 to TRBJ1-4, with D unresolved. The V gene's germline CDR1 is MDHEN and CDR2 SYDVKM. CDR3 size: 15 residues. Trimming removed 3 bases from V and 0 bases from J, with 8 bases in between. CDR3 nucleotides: TGTGCCAGCAGTTTTTGGTTAACAACTAATGAAAAACTGTTTTTT. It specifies CASSFWLTTNEKLFF.

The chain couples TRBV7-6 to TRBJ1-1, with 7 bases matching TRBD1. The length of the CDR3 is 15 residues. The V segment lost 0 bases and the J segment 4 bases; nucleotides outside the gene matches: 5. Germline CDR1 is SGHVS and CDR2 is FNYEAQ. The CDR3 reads CASSLARQGVTEAFF. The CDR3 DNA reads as TGTGCCAGCAGCTTAGCCAGACAGGGAGTCACTGAAGCTTTCTTT. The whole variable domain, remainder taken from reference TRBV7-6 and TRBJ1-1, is GAGVSQSPRYKVTKRGQDVALRCDPISGHVSLYWYRQALGQGPEFLTYFNYEAQQDKSGLPNDRFSAERPEGSISTLTIQRTEQRDSAMYRCASSLARQGVTEAFFGQGTRLTVV.

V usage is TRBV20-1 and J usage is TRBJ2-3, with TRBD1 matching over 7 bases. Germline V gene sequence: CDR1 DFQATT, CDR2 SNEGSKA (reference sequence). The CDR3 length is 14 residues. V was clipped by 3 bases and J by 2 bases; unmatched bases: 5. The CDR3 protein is CSASRGGNTDTQYF. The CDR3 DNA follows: TGCAGTGCTAGTAGAGGGGGCAACACAGATACGCAGTATTTT.

The CDR3 region is CASSQAGRGRSYNEQFF. CDR3 sequence (DNA): TGTGCCAGCAGCCAAGCCGGACGCGGGCGATCCTACAATGAGCAGTTCTTC. The V gene is TRBV3-1, the J gene TRBJ2-1; possible D gene TRBD2, 5 bases. The V and J ends lost 1 base and 1 base respectively, with 14 bases between them. This CDR3 spans 17 amino acids. CDR1 LGHDT and CDR2 YNNKEL come from the germline V gene (reference sequence).

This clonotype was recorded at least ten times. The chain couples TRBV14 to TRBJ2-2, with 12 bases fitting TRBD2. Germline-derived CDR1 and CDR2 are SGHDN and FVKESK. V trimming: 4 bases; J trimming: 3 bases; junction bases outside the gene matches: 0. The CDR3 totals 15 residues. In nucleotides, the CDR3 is TGTGCCAGCAGCCGACTAGCGGGGGACACCGGGGAGCTGTTTTTT. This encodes CASSRLAGDTGELFF.

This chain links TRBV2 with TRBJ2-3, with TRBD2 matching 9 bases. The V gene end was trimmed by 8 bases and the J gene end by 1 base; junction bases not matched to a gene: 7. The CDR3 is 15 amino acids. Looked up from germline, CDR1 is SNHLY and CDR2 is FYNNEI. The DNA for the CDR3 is TGTGCCAGCCGCGGGGGGGCTGTTGGCACAGATACGCAGTATTTT. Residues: CASRGGAVGTDTQYF.

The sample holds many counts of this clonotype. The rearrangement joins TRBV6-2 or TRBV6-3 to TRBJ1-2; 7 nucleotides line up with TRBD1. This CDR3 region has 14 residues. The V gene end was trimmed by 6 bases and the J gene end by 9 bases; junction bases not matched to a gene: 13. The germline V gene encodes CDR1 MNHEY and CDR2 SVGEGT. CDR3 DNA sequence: TGTGCCAGCAGCTCGCCGGGACAGAGTATAAGCTACACCTTC. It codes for CASSSPGQSISYTF.

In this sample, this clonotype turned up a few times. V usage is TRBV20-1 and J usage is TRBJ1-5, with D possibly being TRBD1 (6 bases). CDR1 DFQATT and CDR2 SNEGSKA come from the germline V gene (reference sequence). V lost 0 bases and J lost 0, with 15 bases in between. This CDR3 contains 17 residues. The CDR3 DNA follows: TGCAGTGCTAGAGAACAGGGAAGGGGCTATAGCAATCAGCCCCAGCATTTT. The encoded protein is CSAREQGRGYSNQPQHF.

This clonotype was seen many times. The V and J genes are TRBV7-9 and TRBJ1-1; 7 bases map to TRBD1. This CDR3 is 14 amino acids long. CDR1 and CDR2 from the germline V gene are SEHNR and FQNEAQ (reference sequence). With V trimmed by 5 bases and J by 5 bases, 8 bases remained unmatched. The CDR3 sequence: CASSQTGEGTEAFF. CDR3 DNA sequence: TGTGCCAGCAGCCAAACAGGGGAGGGAACTGAAGCTTTCTTT.

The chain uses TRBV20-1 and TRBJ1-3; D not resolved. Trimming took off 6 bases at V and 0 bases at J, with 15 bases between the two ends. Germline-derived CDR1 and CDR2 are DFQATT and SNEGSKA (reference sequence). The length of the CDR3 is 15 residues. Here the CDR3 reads CSAPKPGSSGNTIYF. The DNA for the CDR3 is TGCAGTGCCCCAAAGCCGGGGAGCTCTGGAAACACCATATATTTT.

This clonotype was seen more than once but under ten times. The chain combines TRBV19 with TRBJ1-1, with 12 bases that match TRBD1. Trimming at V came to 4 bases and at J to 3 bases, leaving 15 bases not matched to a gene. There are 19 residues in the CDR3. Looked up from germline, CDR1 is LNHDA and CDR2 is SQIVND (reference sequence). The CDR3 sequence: CASSREPGQGAKADTEAFF. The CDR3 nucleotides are TGTGCCAGTAGTAGAGAACCGGGACAGGGGGCAAAGGCAGACACTGAAGCTTTCTTT.

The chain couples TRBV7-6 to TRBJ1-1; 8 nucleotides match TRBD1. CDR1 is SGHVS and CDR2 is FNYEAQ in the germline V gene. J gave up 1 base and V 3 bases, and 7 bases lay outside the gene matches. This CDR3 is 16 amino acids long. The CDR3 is CASSFSGGQGNTEAFF. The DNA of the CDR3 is TGTGCCAGCAGCTTCTCAGGGGGCCAGGGGAACACTGAAGCTTTCTTT. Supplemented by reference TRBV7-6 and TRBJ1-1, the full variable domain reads GAGVSQSPRYKVTKRGQDVALRCDPISGHVSLYWYRQALGQGPEFLTYFNYEAQQDKSGLPNDRFSAERPEGSISTLTIQRTEQRDSAMYRCASSFSGGQGNTEAFFGQGTRLTVV.

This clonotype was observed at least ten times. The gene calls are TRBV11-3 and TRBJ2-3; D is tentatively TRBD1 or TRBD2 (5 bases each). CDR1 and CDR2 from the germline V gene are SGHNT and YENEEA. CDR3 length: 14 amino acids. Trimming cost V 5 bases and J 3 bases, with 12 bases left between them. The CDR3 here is CASSTGTSTDTQYF. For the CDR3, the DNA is TGTGCCAGCAGCACCGGGACCAGTACAGATACGCAGTATTTT.

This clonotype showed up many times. The DNA of the CDR3 is TGTGCCAGCAGTTCCACCGGGACAGGGGATCCCGAGCAGTACGTC. Its protein is CASSSTGTGDPEQYV. The chain links TRBV6-1 to TRBJ2-7; TRBD1 matches at 10 bases. The trim removed 5 bases at V and 6 bases at J, leaving 10 bases unmatched. CDR1 and CDR2 (germline): MNHNS, SASEGT. CDR3 size: 15 residues.